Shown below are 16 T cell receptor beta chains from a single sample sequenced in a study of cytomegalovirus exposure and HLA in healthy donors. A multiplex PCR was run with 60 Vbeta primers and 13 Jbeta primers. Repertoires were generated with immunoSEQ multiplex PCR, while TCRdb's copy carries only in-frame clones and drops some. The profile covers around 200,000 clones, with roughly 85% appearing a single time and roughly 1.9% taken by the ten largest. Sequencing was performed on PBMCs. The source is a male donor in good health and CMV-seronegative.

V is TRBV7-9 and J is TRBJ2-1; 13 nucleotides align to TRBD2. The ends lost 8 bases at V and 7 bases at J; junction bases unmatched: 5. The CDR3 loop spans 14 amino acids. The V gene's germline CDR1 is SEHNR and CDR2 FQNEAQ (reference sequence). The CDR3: CASRGTSGKNEQFF. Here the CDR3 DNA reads TGTGCCAGCCGCGGGACTAGCGGGAAAAATGAGCAGTTCTTC.

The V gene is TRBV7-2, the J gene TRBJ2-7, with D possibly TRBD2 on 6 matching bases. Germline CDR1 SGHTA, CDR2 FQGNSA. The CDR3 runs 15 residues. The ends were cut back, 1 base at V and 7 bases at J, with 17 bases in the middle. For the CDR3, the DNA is TGTGCCAGCAGCTTAGATGGCGGGGTCTGGGGGGAGCAGTACTTC. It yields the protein CASSLDGGVWGEQYF.

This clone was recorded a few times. The CDR3 is CASSEQSSGNTIYF. The CDR3 nucleotides read TGCGCCAGCAGCGAACAGAGCTCTGGAAACACCATATATTTT. V is TRBV5-1 and J is TRBJ1-3; D unclear. The CDR3 has 14 amino acids. Per germline, CDR1 SGHRS and CDR2 YFSETQ. V dropped 4 bases and J dropped 0 bases, with 8 bases sitting between them.

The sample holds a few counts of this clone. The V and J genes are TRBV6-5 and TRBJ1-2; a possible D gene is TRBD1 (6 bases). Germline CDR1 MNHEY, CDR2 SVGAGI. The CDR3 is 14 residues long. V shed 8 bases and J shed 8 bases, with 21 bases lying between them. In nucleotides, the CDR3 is TGTGCCAGCTTCCAAGAGACAGGAATTAGCGGCTACACCTTC. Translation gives CASFQETGISGYTF.

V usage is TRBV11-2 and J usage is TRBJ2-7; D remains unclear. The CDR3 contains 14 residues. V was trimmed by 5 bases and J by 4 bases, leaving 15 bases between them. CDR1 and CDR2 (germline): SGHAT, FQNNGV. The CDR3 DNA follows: TGTGCCAGCAGCGCCGGCCCCATCGGGTACGAGCAGTACTTC. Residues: CASSAGPIGYEQYF.

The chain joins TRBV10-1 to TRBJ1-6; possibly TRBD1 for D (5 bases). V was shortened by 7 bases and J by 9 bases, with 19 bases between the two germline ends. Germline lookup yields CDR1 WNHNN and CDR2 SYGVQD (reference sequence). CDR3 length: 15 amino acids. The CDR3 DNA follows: TGCGCCAGCAATTTTACCAGGGAGGAAGGTTCACCCCTCCACTTT. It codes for CASNFTREEGSPLHF.

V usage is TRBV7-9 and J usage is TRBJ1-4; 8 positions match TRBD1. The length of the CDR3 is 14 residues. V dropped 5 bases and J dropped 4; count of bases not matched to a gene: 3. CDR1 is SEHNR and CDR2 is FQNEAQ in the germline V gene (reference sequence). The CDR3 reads CASSTGQVNEKLFF. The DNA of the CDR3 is TGTGCCAGCAGCACGGGACAGGTTAATGAAAAACTGTTTTTT.

Here the CDR3 DNA reads TGTGCCAGCAGTTACAGGGGCCCCGGCTCCTACGAGCAGTACTTC. It encodes CASSYRGPGSYEQYF. The chain is built from TRBV28 and TRBJ2-7; 7 nucleotides align to TRBD1. The V gene's germline CDR1 is MDHEN and CDR2 SYDVKM. The CDR3 is 15 amino acids. J gave up 0 bases and V 4 bases, and 6 bases lay outside the gene matches.

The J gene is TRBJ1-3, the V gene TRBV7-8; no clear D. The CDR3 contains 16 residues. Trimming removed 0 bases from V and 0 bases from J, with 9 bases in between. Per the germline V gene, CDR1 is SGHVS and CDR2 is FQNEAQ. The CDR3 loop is CASSLALSSSGNTIYF. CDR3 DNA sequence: TGTGCCAGCAGCTTAGCGCTTTCGAGCTCTGGAAACACCATATATTTT.

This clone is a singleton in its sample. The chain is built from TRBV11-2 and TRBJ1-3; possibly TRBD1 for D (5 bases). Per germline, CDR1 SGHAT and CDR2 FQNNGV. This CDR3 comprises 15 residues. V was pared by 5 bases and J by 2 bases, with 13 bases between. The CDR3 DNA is TGTGCCAGCAGCCGTACAGGCTCCCCTGGAAACACCATATATTTT. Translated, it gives CASSRTGSPGNTIYF. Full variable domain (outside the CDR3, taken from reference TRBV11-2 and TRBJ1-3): EAGVAQSPRYKIIEKRQSVAFWCNPISGHATLYWYQQILGQGPKLLIQFQNNGVVDDSQLPKDRFSAERLKGVDSTLKIQPAKLEDSAVYLCASSRTGSPGNTIYFGEGSWLTVV.

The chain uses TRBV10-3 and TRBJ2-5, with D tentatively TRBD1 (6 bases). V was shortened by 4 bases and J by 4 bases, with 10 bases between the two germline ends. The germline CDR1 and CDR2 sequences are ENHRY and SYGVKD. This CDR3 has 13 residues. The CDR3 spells CAISVARGETQYF. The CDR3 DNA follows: TGTGCCATCAGTGTGGCCAGGGGAGAGACCCAGTACTTC.

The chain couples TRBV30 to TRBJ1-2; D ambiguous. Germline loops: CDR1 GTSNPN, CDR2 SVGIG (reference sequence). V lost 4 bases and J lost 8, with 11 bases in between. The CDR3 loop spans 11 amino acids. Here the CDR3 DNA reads TGTGCCTGGAATTGGAGGGAGGGCTACACCTTC. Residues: CAWNWREGYTF.

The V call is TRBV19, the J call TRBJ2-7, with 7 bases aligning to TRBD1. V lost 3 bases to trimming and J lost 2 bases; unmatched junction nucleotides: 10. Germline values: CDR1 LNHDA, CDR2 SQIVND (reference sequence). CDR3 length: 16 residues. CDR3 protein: CASSMSGRGPTYEQYF. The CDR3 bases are TGTGCCAGTAGTATGAGCGGAAGGGGGCCCACCTACGAGCAGTACTTC.

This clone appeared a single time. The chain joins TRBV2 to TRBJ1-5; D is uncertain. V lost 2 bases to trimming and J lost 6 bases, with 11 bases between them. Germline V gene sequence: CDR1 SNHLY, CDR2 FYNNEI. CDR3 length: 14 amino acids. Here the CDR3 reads CASSERGRFQPQHF. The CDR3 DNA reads TGTGCCAGCAGTGAAAGAGGGAGGTTTCAGCCCCAGCATTTT.

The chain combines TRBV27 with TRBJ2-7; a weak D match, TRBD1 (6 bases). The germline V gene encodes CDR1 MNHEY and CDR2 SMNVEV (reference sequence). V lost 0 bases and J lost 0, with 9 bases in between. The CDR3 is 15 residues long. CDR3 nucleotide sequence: TGTGCCAGCAGTTTATCGCTGGACAGCTCCTACGAGCAGTACTTC. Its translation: CASSLSLDSSYEQYF.

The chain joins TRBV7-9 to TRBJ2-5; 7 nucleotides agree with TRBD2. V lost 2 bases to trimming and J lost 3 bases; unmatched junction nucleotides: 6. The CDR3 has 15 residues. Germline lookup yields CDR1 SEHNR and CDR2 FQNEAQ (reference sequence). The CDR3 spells CASSLRGLDEETQYF. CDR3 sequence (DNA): TGTGCCAGCAGCTTACGCGGACTAGACGAAGAGACCCAGTACTTC.